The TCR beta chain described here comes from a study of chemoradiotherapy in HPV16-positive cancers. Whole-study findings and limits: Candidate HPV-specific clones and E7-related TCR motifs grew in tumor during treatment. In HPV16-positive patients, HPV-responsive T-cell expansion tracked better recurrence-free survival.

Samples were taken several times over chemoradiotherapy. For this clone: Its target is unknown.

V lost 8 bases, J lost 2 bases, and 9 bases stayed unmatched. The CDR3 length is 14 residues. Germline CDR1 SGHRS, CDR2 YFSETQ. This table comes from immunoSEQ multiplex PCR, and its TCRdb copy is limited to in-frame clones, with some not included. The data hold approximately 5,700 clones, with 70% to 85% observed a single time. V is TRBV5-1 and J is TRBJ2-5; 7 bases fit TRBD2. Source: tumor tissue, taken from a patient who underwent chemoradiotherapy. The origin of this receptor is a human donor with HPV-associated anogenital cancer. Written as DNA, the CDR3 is TGCGCCAGGCGGGGAGCGGGGTGGCAAGAGACCCAGTACTTC. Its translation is CARRGAGWQETQYF.